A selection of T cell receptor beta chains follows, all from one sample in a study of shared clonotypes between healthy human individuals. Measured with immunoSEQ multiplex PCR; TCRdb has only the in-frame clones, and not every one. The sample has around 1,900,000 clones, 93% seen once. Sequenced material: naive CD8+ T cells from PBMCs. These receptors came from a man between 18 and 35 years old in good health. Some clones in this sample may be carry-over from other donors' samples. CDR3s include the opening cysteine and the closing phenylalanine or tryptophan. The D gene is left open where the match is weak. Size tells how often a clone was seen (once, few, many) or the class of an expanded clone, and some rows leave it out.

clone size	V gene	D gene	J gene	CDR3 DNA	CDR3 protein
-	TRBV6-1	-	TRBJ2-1	TGTGCCAGCAGTGAAGATAAGCGCCTCTCTCACAATGAGCAGTTCTTC	CASSEDKRLSHNEQFF
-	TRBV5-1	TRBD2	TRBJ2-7	TGCGCCAGCAGCCCGGGCGGGGGATACGAGCAGTACTTC	CASSPGGGYEQYF
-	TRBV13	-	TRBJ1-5	TGTGCCAGCAGCTCCAGGACCGGAAATCAGCCCCAGCATTTT	CASSSRTGNQPQHF
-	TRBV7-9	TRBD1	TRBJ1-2	TGTGCCAGCAGCTTAATCTCAGGGGGCCATGGCTACACCTTC	CASSLISGGHGYTF
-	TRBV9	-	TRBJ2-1	TGTGCCAGCAGCGAGCCGATGGGACACTCGTCCTGGGGCAATGAGCAGTTCTTC	CASSEPMGHSSWGNEQFF
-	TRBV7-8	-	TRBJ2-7	TGTGCCAGCAGCTTAGTGTTCAACTCCTACGAGCAGTACTTC	CASSLVFNSYEQYF
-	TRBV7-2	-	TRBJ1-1	TGTGCCAGCAGCTTAGTTAGGGCAGGGAAATTCGCTGAAGCTTTCTTT	CASSLVRAGKFAEAFF
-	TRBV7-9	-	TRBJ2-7	TGTGCCAGCAGCCCCCCCGGGACCAAATCCTACGAGCAGTACTTC	CASSPPGTKSYEQYF
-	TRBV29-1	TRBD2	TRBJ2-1	TGCAGCGTTGAAGGTCCTAGCGGGGCCTACAATGAGCAGTTCTTC	CSVEGPSGAYNEQFF
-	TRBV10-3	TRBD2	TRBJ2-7	TGTGCCATCAGTGAGTCTACTAGCGGCTCCTACGAGCAGTACTTC	CAISESTSGSYEQYF
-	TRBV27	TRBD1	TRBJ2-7	TGTGCCAGCAGTTCGCATTGGGACAGGTCCTCCTACGAGCAGTACTTC	CASSSHWDRSSYEQYF
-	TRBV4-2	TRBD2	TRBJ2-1	TGTGCCAGCAGCCCCTCTAGCGGCACCCAGCGCAATGAGCAGTTCTTC	CASSPSSGTQRNEQFF
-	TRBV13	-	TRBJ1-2	TGTGCCAGCAGCTTAGTCAAAGATGGTCCTATCTTC	CASSLVKDGPIF
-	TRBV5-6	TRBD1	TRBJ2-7	TGTGCCAGCAGCGACGACAGGGCTAGCTCCTACGAGCAGTACTTC	CASSDDRASSYEQYF
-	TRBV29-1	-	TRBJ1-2	TGCACCAATCACCAGGAGGGCAGGCATATCTTCCCGCAGTATGGCTACACCTTC	CTNHQEGRHIFPQYGYTF
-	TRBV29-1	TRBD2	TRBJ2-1	TGCAGCGTTGGCGTGGGAGGGCCTGGGGAGCAGTTCTTC	CSVGVGGPGEQFF
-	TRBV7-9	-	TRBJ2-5	TGTGCCAGCAGCCTCCTGGCAGCTACACAAGAGACCCAGTACTTC	CASSLLAATQETQYF
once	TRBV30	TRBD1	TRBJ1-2	TGTGCCTGGAGGGTTACAGGGGGCTATGGCTACACCTTC	CAWRVTGGYGYTF
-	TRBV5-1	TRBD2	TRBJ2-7	TGCGCCAGCAGCTTGAGGACTAGCGGGAGGGAGAGCTCCTACGAGCAGTACTTC	CASSLRTSGRESSYEQYF
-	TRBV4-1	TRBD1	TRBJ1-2	TGCGCCAGCAGCGATCCCGGACAGGAGAGCTACACCTTC	CASSDPGQESYTF
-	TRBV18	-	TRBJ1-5	TGTGCCAGCTCACCAATGGGCCCCAATCAGCCCCAGCATTTT	CASSPMGPNQPQHF
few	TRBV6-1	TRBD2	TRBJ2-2	TGTGCCAGCAGTCAAAAGCGGGGCAACACCGGGGAGCTGTTTTTT	CASSQKRGNTGELFF
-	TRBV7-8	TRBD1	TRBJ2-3	TGTGCCAGCAGTCTGGACAGGGGTAGTTCAGATACGCAGTATTTT	CASSLDRGSSDTQYF
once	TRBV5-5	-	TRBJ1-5	TGTGCCAGCAGCCTCGACAGGACGAAGATCCAGCCCCAGCATTTT	CASSLDRTKIQPQHF
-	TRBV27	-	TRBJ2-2	TGTGCCAGCAGTTGGAGGACCGGGGAGCTGTTTTTT	CASSWRTGELFF
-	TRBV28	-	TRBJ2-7	TGTGCCAGCAGCTCCCGAGGGGACAAAAAAGACCACGAGCAGTACTTC	CASSSRGDKKDHEQYF
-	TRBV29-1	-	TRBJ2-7	TGCAGCGTTGCCGGGGAACAGGGCTACGAGCAGTACTTC	CSVAGEQGYEQYF
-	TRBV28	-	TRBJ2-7	TGTGCCAGCCGGGAACCCGAAACCTACGAGCAGTACTTC	CASREPETYEQYF
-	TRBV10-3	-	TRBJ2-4	TGTGCCATCAGTGAGTCTGGGACAACTCTAGCCAAAAACATTCAGTACTTC	CAISESGTTLAKNIQYF
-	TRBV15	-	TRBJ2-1	TGTGCCACCAGCAGGGGGGGTGAGTTCGGTGAGCAGTTCTTC	CATSRGGEFGEQFF
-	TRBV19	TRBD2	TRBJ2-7	TGTGCCAGTAGTATATACGGGACTAGCGGGTTCTACGAGCAGTACTTC	CASSIYGTSGFYEQYF
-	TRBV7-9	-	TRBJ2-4	TGTGCCAGCAGCTCGCCCGGGGATGGCATTCAGTACTTC	CASSSPGDGIQYF
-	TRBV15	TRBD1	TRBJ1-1	TGTGCCACCAGCAGGGGGACAGGATTGAACACTGAAGCTTTCTTT	CATSRGTGLNTEAFF
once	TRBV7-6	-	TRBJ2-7	TGTGCCAGCACCCCGACCAGCGACCTCTCCTACGAGCAGTACTTC	CASTPTSDLSYEQYF
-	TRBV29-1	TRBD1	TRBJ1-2	TGCAGCGTTGGGAATAGGACAGGGATCTGGTATGGCTACACCTTC	CSVGNRTGIWYGYTF
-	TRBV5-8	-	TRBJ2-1	TGTGCCAGCAGCCACAATAGTCAAAATGAGCAGTTCTTC	CASSHNSQNEQFF
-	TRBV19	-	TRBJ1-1	TGTGCCAGTACCCCTGCGGGGTTAACTGAAGCTTTCTTT	CASTPAGLTEAFF
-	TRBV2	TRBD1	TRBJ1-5	TGTGCCAGCGGGGGACAGGGGGCTGTGAGCAATCAGCCCCAGCATTTT	CASGGQGAVSNQPQHF
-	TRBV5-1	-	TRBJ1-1	TGCGCCAGCAGCTATACAGGACCGCTCCAGAACACTGAAGCTTTCTTT	CASSYTGPLQNTEAFF
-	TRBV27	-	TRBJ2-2	TGTGCCAGCAGTTTAGAGTACACCGGGGAGCTGTTTTTT	CASSLEYTGELFF
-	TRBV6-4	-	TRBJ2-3	TGTGCCAGCAGTGACGAGGGCGGTGGCACAGATACGCAGTATTTT	CASSDEGGGTDTQYF
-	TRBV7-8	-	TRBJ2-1	TGTGCCAGCAGCTTAGCGCTACCCTCCAATGAGCAGTTCTTC	CASSLALPSNEQFF
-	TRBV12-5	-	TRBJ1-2	TGTGCTAGTGGTTTGCTTGGAGTACTGGGGATAGATGGCTACACCTTC	CASGLLGVLGIDGYTF